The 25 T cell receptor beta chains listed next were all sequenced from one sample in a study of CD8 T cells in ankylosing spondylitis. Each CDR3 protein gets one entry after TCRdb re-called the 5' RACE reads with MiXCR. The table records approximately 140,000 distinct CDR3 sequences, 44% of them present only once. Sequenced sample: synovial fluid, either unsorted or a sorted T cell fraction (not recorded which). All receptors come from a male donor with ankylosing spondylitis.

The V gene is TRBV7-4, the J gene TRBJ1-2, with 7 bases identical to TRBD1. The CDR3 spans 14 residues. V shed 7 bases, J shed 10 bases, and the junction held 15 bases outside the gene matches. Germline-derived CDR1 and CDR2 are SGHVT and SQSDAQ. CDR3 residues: CASIPPTQGCDYTF. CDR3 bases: TGTGCCAGCATCCCCCCCACACAGGGGTGTGACTACACCTTC.

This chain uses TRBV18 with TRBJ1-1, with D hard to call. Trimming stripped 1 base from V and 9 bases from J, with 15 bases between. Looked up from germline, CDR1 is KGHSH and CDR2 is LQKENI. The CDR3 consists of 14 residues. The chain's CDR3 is CASSPRRRQPQAFF. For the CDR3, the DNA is TGTGCCAGCTCACCACGGCGTCGGCAGCCTCAAGCTTTCTTT.

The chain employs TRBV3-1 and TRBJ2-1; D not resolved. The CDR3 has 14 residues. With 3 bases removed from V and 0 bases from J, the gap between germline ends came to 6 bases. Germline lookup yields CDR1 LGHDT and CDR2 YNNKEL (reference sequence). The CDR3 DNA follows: TGTGCCAGCAGCCACTTCGACTCCTACAATGAGCAGTTCTTC. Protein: CASSHFDSYNEQFF.

The chain's CDR3 is CASSHSDPGHTEAFF. In nucleotides, the CDR3 is TGTGCCAGCAGCCACAGCGACCCTGGCCACACTGAAGCTTTCTTT. This chain uses TRBV3-1 with TRBJ1-1; D remains unclear. The germline gives CDR1 LGHDT, CDR2 YNNKEL (reference sequence). Trimming shortened V by 3 bases and J by 3 bases, and 14 bases separated the two germline ends. There are 15 residues in the CDR3.

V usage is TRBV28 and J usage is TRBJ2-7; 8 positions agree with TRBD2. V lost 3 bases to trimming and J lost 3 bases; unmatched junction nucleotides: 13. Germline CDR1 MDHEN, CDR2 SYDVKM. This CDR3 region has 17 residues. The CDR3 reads CASSFPPAGGPLYEQYF. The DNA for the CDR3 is TGTGCCAGCAGTTTCCCCCCTGCGGGGGGACCCCTCTACGAGCAGTACTTC.

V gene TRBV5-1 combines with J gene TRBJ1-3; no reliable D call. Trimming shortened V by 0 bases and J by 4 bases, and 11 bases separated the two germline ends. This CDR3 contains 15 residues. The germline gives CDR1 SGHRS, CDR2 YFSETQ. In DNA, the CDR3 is TGCGCCAGCAGCTTGGGATATGTGGAAGGAAACACCATATATTTT. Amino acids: CASSLGYVEGNTIYF.

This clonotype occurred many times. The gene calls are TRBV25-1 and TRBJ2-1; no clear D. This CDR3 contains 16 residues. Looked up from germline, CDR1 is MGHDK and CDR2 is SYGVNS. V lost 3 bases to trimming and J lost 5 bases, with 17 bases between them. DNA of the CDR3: TGTGCCAGCAGTGACACCCTTCTCTCGAAGGACAATGAGCAGTTCTTC. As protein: CASSDTLLSKDNEQFF. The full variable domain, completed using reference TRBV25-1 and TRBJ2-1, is EADIYQTPRYLVIGTGKKITLECSQTMGHDKMYWYQQDPGMELHLIHYSYGVNSTEKGDLSSESTVSRIRTEHFPLTLESARPSHTSQYLCASSDTLLSKDNEQFFGPGTRLTVL.

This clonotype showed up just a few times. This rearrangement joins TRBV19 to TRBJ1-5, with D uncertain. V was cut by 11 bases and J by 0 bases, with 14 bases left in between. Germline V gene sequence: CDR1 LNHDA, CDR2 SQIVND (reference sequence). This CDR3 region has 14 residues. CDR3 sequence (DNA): TGTGCCCCCCCCCGGGCAGATAGCAATCAGCCCCAGCATTTT. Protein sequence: CAPPRADSNQPQHF.

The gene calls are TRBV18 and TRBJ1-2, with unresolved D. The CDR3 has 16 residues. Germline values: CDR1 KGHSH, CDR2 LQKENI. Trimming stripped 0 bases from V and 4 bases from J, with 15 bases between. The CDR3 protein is CASSPPDRPWPYGYTF. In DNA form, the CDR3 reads TGTGCCAGCTCACCACCGGACCGCCCTTGGCCCTATGGCTACACCTTC.

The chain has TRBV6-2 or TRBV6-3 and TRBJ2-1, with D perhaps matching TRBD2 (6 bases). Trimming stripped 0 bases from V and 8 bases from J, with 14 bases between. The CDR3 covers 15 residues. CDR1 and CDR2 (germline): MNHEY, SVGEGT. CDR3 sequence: CASSYSTSPGHEQFF. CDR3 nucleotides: TGTGCCAGCAGTTACTCGACTAGTCCGGGCCATGAGCAGTTCTTC.

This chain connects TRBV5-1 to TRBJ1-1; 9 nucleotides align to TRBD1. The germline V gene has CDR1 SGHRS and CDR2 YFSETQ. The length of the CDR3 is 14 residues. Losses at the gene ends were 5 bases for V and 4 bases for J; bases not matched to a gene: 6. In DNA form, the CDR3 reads TGCGCCAGCAGTCCTTACAGGGGGCGCACTGAAGCTTTCTTT. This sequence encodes CASSPYRGRTEAFF.

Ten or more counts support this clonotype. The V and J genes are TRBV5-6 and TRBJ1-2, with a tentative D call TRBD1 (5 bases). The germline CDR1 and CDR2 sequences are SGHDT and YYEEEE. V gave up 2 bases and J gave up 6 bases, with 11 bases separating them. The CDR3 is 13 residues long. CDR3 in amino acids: CASSFLGGDGYTF. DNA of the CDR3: TGTGCCAGCAGCTTTCTGGGGGGTGATGGCTACACCTTC.

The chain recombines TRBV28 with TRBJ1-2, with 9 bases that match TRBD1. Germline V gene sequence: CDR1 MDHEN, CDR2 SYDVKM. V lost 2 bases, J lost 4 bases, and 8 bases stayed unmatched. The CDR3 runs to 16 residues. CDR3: CASSLTPRDRAYGYTF. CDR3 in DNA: TGTGCCAGCAGTTTAACCCCCAGGGACAGGGCCTATGGCTACACCTTC.

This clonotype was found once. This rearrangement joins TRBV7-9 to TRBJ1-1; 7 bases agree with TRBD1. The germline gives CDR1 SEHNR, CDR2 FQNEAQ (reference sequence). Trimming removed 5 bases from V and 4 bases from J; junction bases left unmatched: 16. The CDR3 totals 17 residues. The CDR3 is CASSPGTEWTETTEAFF. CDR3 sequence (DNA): TGTGCCAGCAGCCCAGGGACAGAGTGGACAGAGACCACTGAAGCTTTCTTT.

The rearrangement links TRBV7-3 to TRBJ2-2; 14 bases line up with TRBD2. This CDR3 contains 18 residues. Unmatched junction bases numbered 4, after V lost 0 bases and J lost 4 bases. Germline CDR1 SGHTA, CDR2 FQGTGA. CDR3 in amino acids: CASSLTTSGRAGTGELFF. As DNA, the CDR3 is TGTGCCAGCAGCTTAACGACTAGCGGGAGGGCCGGCACCGGGGAGCTGTTTTTT.

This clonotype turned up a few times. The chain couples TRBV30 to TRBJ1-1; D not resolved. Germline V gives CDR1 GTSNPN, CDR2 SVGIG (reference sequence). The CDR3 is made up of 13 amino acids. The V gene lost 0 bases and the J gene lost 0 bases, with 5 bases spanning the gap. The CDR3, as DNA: TGTGCCTGGAGTGTACTGGTGAACACTGAAGCTTTCTTT. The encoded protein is CAWSVLVNTEAFF.

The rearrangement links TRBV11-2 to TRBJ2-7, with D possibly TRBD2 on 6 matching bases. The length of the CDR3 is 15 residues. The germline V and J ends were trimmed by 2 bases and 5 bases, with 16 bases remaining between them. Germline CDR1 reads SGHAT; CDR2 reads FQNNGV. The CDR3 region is CASSLSIGGVDEQYF. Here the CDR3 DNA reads TGTGCCAGCAGCTTATCGATCGGGGGTGTGGACGAGCAGTACTTC.

In nucleotides, the CDR3 is TGTGCCAGCAGCCCAAAACGGGGGCCCTCTGGGGCCAACGTCCTGACTTTC. Protein: CASSPKRGPSGANVLTF. The V gene is TRBV9, the J gene TRBJ2-6; D may be TRBD1 or TRBD2 (6 bases each). The CDR3 extends over 17 amino acids. The germline gives CDR1 SGDLS, CDR2 YYNGEE. Trimming stripped 4 bases from V and 0 bases from J, with 14 bases between.

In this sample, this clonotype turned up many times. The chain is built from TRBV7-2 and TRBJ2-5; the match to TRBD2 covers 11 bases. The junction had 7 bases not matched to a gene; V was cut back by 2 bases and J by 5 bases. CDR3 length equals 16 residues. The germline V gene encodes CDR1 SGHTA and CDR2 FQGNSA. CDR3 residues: CASSLIAGGPGETQYF. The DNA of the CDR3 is TGTGCCAGCAGCTTAATAGCGGGGGGGCCCGGGGAGACCCAGTACTTC.

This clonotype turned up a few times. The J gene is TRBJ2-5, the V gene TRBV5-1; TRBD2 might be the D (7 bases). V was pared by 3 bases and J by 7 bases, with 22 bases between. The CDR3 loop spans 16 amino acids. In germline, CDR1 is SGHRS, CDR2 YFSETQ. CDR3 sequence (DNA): TGCGCCAGCAGCTGGGAGGGGACACCCGGTTCTCCGACCCAGTACTTC. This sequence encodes CASSWEGTPGSPTQYF.

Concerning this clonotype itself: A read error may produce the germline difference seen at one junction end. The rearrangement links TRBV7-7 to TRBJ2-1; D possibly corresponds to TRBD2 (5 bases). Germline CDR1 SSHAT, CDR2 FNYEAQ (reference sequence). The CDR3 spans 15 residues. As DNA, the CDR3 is TGTGCTAGCAGCCGAAAACGGGTCGTGAGGGATGAGCAGTTCTTC. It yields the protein CASSRKRVVRDEQFF.

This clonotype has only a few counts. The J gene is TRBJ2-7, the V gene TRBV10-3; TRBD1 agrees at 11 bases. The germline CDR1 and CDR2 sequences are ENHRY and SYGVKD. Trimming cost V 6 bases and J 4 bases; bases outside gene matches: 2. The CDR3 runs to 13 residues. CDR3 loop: CAIRGQGEYEQYF. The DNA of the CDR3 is TGTGCCATCAGGGGACAGGGGGAGTACGAGCAGTACTTC.

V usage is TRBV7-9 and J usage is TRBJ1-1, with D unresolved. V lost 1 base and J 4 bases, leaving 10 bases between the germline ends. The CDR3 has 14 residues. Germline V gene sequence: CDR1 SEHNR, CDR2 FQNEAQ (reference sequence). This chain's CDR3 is CASSLVPELTEAFF. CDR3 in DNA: TGTGCCAGCAGCTTAGTCCCAGAGCTCACTGAAGCTTTCTTT.

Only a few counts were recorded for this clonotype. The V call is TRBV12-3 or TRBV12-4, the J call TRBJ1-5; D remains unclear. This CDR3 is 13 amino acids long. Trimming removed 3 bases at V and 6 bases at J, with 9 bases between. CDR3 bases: TGTGCCAGCAGTTTGGTGAGCCGTCAGCCCCAGCATTTT. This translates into CASSLVSRQPQHF.

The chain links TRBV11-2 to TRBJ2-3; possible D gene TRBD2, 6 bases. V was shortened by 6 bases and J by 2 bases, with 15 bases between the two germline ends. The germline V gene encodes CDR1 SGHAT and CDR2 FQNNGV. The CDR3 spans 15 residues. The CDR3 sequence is CASRGQAGTTDTQYF. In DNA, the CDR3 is TGTGCCAGCAGGGGCCAGGCGGGGACCACAGATACGCAGTATTTT.